Presented here are 18 T cell receptor beta chains from one specimen sequenced in a study of post-analysis software for immune sequencing data (dated by TCRdb to between 2015 and 2016). What the work shows at the level of the full study, not this receptor alone: A handful of TRBV segments, including TRBV5-6, TRBV5-1 and TRBV20-1, were significantly more frequent in patients than controls.

Library preparation used PCR. The data were produced on an Illumina HiSeq 2500. Unique molecular identifiers were incorporated into TCR beta cDNA libraries to reduce PCR and sequencing biases. The public reads were run again by TCRdb, first through fastp at Q25 and then through MiXCR, and only productive beta chains were kept. Every CDR3 protein is listed once, alongside the most common genes and DNA of its rows. The sample data list about 540,000 distinct CDR3 sequences, and 34% of these were observed just once. The ten largest clones capture about 6% of the sample. These TCRs' antigens remain unknown. The sample comprised blood. The receptors here all came from a girl aged 2-17 years with multiple sclerosis.

This clonotype was detected only once. The chain combines TRBV20-1 with TRBJ2-1; 8 bases line up with TRBD2. The V gene end was trimmed by 0 bases and the J gene end by 0 bases; junction bases not matched to a gene: 4. The germline CDR1 and CDR2 sequences are DFQATT and SNEGSKA (reference sequence). The CDR3 is made up of 16 amino acids. The DNA of the CDR3 is TGCAGTGCTAGAGATGTAGCGGGGAGCTCCTACAATGAGCAGTTCTTC. Its translation: CSARDVAGSSYNEQFF.

The chain joins TRBV7-8 to TRBJ2-3; 7 bases line up with TRBD2. The CDR3 runs 15 residues. V shed 5 bases, J shed 6 bases, and the junction held 11 bases outside the gene matches. Germline CDR1 SGHVS, CDR2 FQNEAQ. This chain's CDR3 is CASSQKRGWADTQYF. Written as DNA, the CDR3 is TGTGCCAGCAGCCAGAAGCGGGGTTGGGCGGATACGCAGTATTTT. The whole variable domain, remainder taken from reference TRBV7-8 and TRBJ2-3, is GAGVSQSPRYKVAKRGQDVALRCDPISGHVSLFWYQQALGQGPEFLTYFQNEAQLDKSGLPSDRFFAERPEGSVSTLKIQRTQQEDSAVYLCASSQKRGWADTQYFGPGTRLTVL.

The chain links TRBV6-6 to TRBJ2-1, with 9 bases aligning to TRBD1. With 1 base clipped from V and 9 bases from J, the junction kept 1 base outside the gene matches. The germline V gene has CDR1 MNHNY and CDR2 SVGAGI (reference sequence). This CDR3 is built from 13 residues. CDR3 sequence: CASSYLDRGEQFF. CDR3 DNA: TGTGCCAGCAGTTACTTGGACAGGGGTGAGCAGTTCTTC.

The J gene is TRBJ2-1, the V gene TRBV10-3, with D possibly TRBD2 on 5 matching bases. This CDR3 spans 14 amino acids. CDR1 is ENHRY, CDR2 SYGVKD, per germline. Trimming took 2 bases from V and 9 from J, leaving 14 bases between them. The CDR3 coding sequence is TGTGCCATCAGTGAGAATCGGGGTTGGGGTGAGCAGTTCTTC. Its protein product is CAISENRGWGEQFF.

The table lists this clonotype with many counts. The chain combines TRBV3-1 with TRBJ2-5; 11 bases match TRBD1. This CDR3 has 15 amino acids. The ends lost 3 bases at V and 12 bases at J; junction bases unmatched: 12. Germline lookup yields CDR1 LGHDT and CDR2 YNNKEL (reference sequence). The CDR3 reads CASSHWTGGDPTEYF. DNA for the CDR3: TGTGCCAGCAGCCACTGGACAGGGGGCGACCCTACTGAGTACTTC.

The chain has TRBV12-5 and TRBJ2-1; a weak D match, TRBD2 (5 bases). This CDR3 has 14 amino acids. V was shortened by 5 bases and J by 5 bases, with 13 bases between the two germline ends. From germline, CDR1 is LGHNT and CDR2 FRNRAP. CDR3 protein: CASGGGLADNEQFF. The CDR3 DNA sequence: TGTGCTAGTGGTGGAGGACTGGCTGACAATGAGCAGTTCTTC.

The rearrangement links TRBV12-5 to TRBJ2-2; unclear D gene. The CDR3 has 12 residues. V was cut by 6 bases and J by 3 bases, with 5 bases left in between. Per germline, CDR1 LGHNT and CDR2 FRNRAP. This chain's CDR3 is CASGVDTGELFF. CDR3 DNA sequence: TGTGCTAGTGGGGTAGACACCGGGGAGCTGTTTTTT. The full variable domain, completed using reference TRBV12-5 and TRBJ2-2, is DARVTQTPRHKVTEMGQEVTMRCQPILGHNTVFWYRQTMMQGLELLAYFRNRAPLDDSGMPKDRFSAEMPDATLATLKIQPSEPRDSAVYFCASGVDTGELFFGEGSRLTVL.

The chain uses TRBV20-1 and TRBJ2-7, with D hard to call. The ends were cut back, 6 bases at V and 4 bases at J, with 13 bases in the middle. Germline V gene sequence: CDR1 DFQATT, CDR2 SNEGSKA (reference sequence). The CDR3 consists of 12 residues. The CDR3, as DNA: TGCAGTGCCCAGCCGGTTCGTTACGAGCAGTACTTC. It codes for CSAQPVRYEQYF.

V usage is TRBV5-1 and J usage is TRBJ1-2; D ambiguous. With 4 bases removed from V and 8 bases from J, the gap between germline ends came to 15 bases. This CDR3 is 13 amino acids long. CDR1 and CDR2 from the germline V gene are SGHRS and YFSETQ. The CDR3 bases are TGCGCCAGCAGCCCGGACCGGGTGAGGGGCTACACCTTC. It specifies CASSPDRVRGYTF.

This clonotype appeared a few times. This chain joins TRBV20-1 and TRBJ2-7, with TRBD1 matching over 8 bases. Germline-derived CDR1 and CDR2 are DFQATT and SNEGSKA (reference sequence). The CDR3 covers 13 residues. J lost 2 bases, V lost 6 bases, and 6 bases had no gene match. The CDR3 loop is CSAQDRATYEQYF. In nucleotides, the CDR3 is TGCAGTGCCCAGGACAGGGCGACCTACGAGCAGTACTTC.

The rearrangement uses TRBV20-1 and TRBJ1-1, with D unresolved. The CDR3 sequence is 11 residues long. V shed 6 bases and J shed 8 bases, with 13 bases lying between them. The germline V gene has CDR1 DFQATT and CDR2 SNEGSKA (reference sequence). The CDR3 DNA reads TGCAGTGCGAGGTCCAGAGAGGAAGCTTTCTTT. Amino acid sequence: CSARSREEAFF.

This sequence joins TRBV7-3 and TRBJ2-1; a possible D gene is TRBD1 (5 bases). Trimming removed 4 bases from V and 6 bases from J, with 10 bases in between. This CDR3 region has 13 residues. In germline, CDR1 is SGHTA, CDR2 FQGTGA. This CDR3 is CASSSTRGNEQFF. The CDR3 nucleotides read TGTGCCAGCAGCTCGACAAGGGGCAATGAGCAGTTCTTC.

The rearrangement uses TRBV5-1 and TRBJ2-3; 12 bases fit TRBD2. CDR1 and CDR2 (germline): SGHRS, YFSETQ. J lost 4 bases, V lost 2 bases, and 8 bases had no gene match. The CDR3 loop spans 17 amino acids. CDR3 amino acids: CASSFGGLAGFSDTQYF. The CDR3 DNA reads TGCGCCAGCAGCTTTGGCGGACTAGCGGGGTTCTCAGATACGCAGTATTTT.

This chain uses TRBV5-1 with TRBJ1-2; D is ambiguous. The CDR3 loop spans 13 amino acids. Trimming left V 4 bases short and J 4 bases short, with 11 bases between. Germline CDR1 SGHRS, CDR2 YFSETQ. The CDR3 DNA sequence: TGCGCCAGCAGCCCCAACAAGTTCTATGGCTACACCTTC. Amino acid sequence: CASSPNKFYGYTF.

A word on this clonotype: With a much larger clone just one base away, this may be a read error. Since the CDR3 does not end with the conserved phenylalanine or tryptophan, this likely comes from a read error. The V call is TRBV6-6, the J call TRBJ2-5; D not resolved. This CDR3 spans 13 amino acids. In germline, CDR1 is MNHNY, CDR2 SVGAGI (reference sequence). V lost 4 bases, J lost 2 bases, and 8 bases lay in between. The CDR3 protein is CASSLQTQETQYL. The CDR3 region has the DNA TGTGCCAGCAGTTTACAGACTCAAGAGACCCAGTACCTC.

The V and J genes are TRBV28 and TRBJ2-5; 9 bases agree with TRBD1. V was clipped by 6 bases and J by 5 bases; unmatched bases: 7. The germline V gene encodes CDR1 MDHEN and CDR2 SYDVKM. CDR3 length equals 14 residues. The CDR3 loop is CASSWTGDRETQYF. CDR3 nucleotide sequence: TGTGCCAGCAGCTGGACAGGGGATCGGGAGACCCAGTACTTC.

The V call is TRBV13, the J call TRBJ1-1; D is perhaps TRBD1 (6 bases). The CDR3 is 11 amino acids. From germline, CDR1 is PRHDT and CDR2 FYEKMQ (reference sequence). Deletions cut 1 base from V and 11 bases from J, with 8 bases between. The CDR3 reads CASSLATGAFF. The CDR3 DNA sequence: TGTGCCAGCAGCTTAGCTACAGGGGCTTTCTTT.

This chain joins TRBV7-3 and TRBJ2-3, with a tentative D call TRBD1 (6 bases). Germline V lookup: CDR1 SGHTA, CDR2 FQGTGA. Trimming removed 2 bases at V and 1 base at J, with 10 bases between. This CDR3 region has 15 residues. This CDR3 reads CASSLLGGRTDTQYF. The CDR3 DNA follows: TGTGCCAGCAGCTTATTAGGGGGACGCACAGATACGCAGTATTTT.